Listed below are T cell receptor beta chains from one sample, sequenced in a study of cytomegalovirus exposure and HLA in healthy donors. The protocol was immunoSEQ multiplex PCR, while the TCRdb copy is restricted to in-frame clones and leaves out a portion. The sample has 200,000 or so clones; around 64% are singletons. Sequencing used PBMCs. Receptors were obtained from a middle-aged man in good health and CMV-seropositive. Both conserved end residues are part of each CDR3. Fields, in order: D gene, V gene, clone size, CDR3 protein. D genes are given only for firm matches. Only part of the rows carry a size: once, few, many, or a class if the clone is expanded.

.	TRBV28	few	CASTYPGGTGNTIYF
TRBD1	TRBV5-1	.	CASSLGTGFTSYEQYF
.	TRBV7-9	few	CASSLDMNTEAFF
.	TRBV28	.	CASSEVTGPRAAFF
TRBD1	TRBV18	.	CASSPSQGAGETQYF
TRBD1	TRBV5-4	.	CASSLGTGSNEQFF
.	TRBV5-1	.	CASSLEAGDEKLFF
.	TRBV4-2	.	CASSQGRTPGTGELFF
.	TRBV7-2	.	CASSPALATDTQYF
.	TRBV28	.	CASIGSGSGYEQYF
TRBD2	TRBV5-1	.	CASSRPPGLAGGHGEAQYF
.	TRBV5-6	few	CASSFGANYVYTF
.	TRBV2	.	CASSAGQYFEAFF
TRBD1	TRBV14	.	CASSLLWTGYNTIYF
TRBD1	TRBV7-9	few	CASSRLYAGGSTGELFF
TRBD2	TRBV13	few	CASSSLGLAGDNEQFF
.	TRBV27	.	CASSLSGNQPQHF
.	TRBV28	.	CASNERRGSYNEQFF
.	TRBV4-1	once	CASSQEGRGKMSPLHF
.	TRBV5-1	.	CASSAGTGELFF
TRBD2	TRBV5-8	.	CASSLGGLVGF
.	TRBV10-3	.	CAISGTGAGSYEQYF
TRBD2	TRBV27	.	CASSLGLAGINEQFF
TRBD2	TRBV11-2	.	CASSSGLGADTQYF
.	TRBV11-2	once	CASSGGRGDGYTF
.	TRBV29-1	.	CSVEGQGDTDTQYF
.	TRBV19	.	CASSGQTYEQYF
.	TRBV6-5	.	CASSLSFLSYNEQFF
TRBD1	TRBV27	few	CASSLGWGTGGHYGYTF
.	TRBV18	.	CASSPYQETQYF
.	TRBV4-3	.	CASSQVAAGSYEQYF
.	TRBV5-4	.	CASSLDTGLYGYTF
TRBD1	TRBV2	few	CASRPDRENTEAFF
.	TRBV19	.	CASSGAAGGRNQPQHF
.	TRBV11-2	.	CASRQGTSTDTQYF
TRBD1	TRBV19	.	CASSIPTGGADPYGYGYTF
.	TRBV7-2	.	CASSLDGGAGASYGYTF
TRBD1	TRBV27	.	CASSPDRVINQPQHF
.	TRBV7-8	.	CASSRRDGSNYGYTF
.	TRBV15	few	CATSRDFGGNTEAFF
TRBD1	TRBV5-1	.	CASSFDRGYSYTF
TRBD1	TRBV10-3	.	CAISGTGATDTQYF
.	TRBV5-1	.	CASSLMGTYGYTF
TRBD1	TRBV5-6	.	CASSFGQGGYTF
.	TRBV6-5	.	CASSYQDKSTDTQYF
.	TRBV2	.	CASSELGDGYTF
TRBD1	TRBV5-1	.	CASRNPGQGARGTGELFF
TRBD1	TRBV6-6	few	CASSAPGQGYTGELFF
.	TRBV5-1	.	CASSLGGDNNEQFF
TRBD1	TRBV7-2	once	CASSFSGGSYEQYF
TRBD2	TRBV5-4	once	CASSLSGGGTDTQYF
.	TRBV2	few	CALSGAGGRYGYTF
.	TRBV25-1	once	CASRREAGMNTEAFF
.	TRBV9	.	CASSLQRGTDTQYF
.	TRBV4-1	.	CASSPPGGSYNEQFF
TRBD1	TRBV7-9	.	CASSSSLGQGYSEAFF